This T cell receptor (beta chain) was sequenced during a study of CD4 T cells in relation to SARS-CoV-2 and coronaviruses. The unexposed donors gave CD4+ T cells in 2011-2018, prior to COVID-19. The cells were cultured for approximately 10 days before CD4+ T cells were isolated. About 1.9 million PBMCs per well were cultured with 8.5 to 10 IU/ml IL-2. Concerning this clone: Its target is unknown.

This CDR3 comprises 15 residues. From germline, CDR1 is LNHDA and CDR2 SQIVND (reference sequence). V shed 3 bases and J shed 0 bases, with 11 bases lying between them. The table came from immunoSEQ multiplex PCR; TCRdb's copy has only in-frame clones and leaves some out. The sample lists around 26,000 clones; about 82% were seen once. Sequencing used CD4+ T cells from PBMCs, cultured in vitro. This TCR derives from a human donor in good health. The chain carries TRBV19 and TRBJ2-5, with D maybe TRBD2 (6 bases). This chain's CDR3 is CASSMRGLYQETQYF. CDR3 in DNA: TGTGCCAGTAGTATGCGGGGACTGTACCAAGAGACCCAGTACTTC.